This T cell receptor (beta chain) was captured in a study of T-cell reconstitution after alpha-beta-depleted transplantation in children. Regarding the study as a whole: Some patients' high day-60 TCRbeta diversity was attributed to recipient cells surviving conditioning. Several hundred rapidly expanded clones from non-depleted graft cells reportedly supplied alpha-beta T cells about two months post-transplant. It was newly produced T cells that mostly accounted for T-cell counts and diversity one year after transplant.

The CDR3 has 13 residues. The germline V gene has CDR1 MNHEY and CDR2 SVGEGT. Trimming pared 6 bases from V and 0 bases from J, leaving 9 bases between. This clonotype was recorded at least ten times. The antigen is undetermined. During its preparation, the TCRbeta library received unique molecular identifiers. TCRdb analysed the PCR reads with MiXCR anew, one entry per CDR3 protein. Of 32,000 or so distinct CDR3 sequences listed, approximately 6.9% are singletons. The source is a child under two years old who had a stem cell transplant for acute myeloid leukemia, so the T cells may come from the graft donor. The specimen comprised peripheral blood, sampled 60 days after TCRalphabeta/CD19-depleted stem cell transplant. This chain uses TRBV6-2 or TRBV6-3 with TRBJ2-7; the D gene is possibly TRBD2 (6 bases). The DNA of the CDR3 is TGTGCCAGCAGGGGACTCAACTCCTACGAGCAGTACTTC. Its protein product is CASRGLNSYEQYF.